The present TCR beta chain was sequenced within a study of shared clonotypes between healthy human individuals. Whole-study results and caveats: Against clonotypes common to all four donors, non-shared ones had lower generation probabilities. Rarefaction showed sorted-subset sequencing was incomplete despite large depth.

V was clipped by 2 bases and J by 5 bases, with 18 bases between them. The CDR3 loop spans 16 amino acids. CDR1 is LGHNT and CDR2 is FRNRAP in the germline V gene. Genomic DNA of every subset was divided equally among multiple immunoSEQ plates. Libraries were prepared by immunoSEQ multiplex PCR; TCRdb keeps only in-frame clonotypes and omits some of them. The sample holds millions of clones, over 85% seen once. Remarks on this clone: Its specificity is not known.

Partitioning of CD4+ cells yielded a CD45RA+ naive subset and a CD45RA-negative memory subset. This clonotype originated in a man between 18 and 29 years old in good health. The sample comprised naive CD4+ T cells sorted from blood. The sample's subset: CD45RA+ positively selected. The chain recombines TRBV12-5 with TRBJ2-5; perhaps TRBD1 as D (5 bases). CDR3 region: CASGLSRPQGVETQYF. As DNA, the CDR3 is TGTGCTAGTGGTTTGTCTCGGCCCCAAGGGGTTGAGACCCAGTACTTC. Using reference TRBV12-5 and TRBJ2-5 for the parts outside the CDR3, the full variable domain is DARVTQTPRHKVTEMGQEVTMRCQPILGHNTVFWYRQTMMQGLELLAYFRNRAPLDDSGMPKDRFSAEMPDATLATLKIQPSEPRDSAVYFCASGLSRPQGVETQYFGPGTRLLVL.